Shown below are 10 T cell receptor beta chains from a single sample sequenced in a study of OX40 agonist ivuxolimab in advanced cancers. Some clones are missing from TCRdb's copy, which holds only in-frame ones; the method was immunoSEQ multiplex PCR. The data hold roughly 70,000 clones, with 85% observed a single time. This sample comprised CD4+ or CD8+ T cells sorted from blood, obtained in a trial of the OX40 agonist ivuxolimab. These TCRs come from an adult with an advanced solid tumor such as melanoma, head and neck, liver or kidney cancer.

The CDR3 loop is CASSARGTSGANVLTF. The CDR3 DNA reads TGTGCCAGCAGCGCCCGGGGCACCTCTGGGGCCAACGTCCTGACTTTC. The chain carries TRBV7-2 and TRBJ2-6; either TRBD1 or TRBD2 may supply D (5 bases each). The CDR3 sequence is 16 residues long. The V end was cut by 5 bases, the J end by 0 bases, with 11 bases between. Germline assignment: CDR1 SGHTA and CDR2 FQGNSA.

The chain employs TRBV2 and TRBJ1-2, with 8 nucleotides matching TRBD1. The trim removed 6 bases at V and 2 bases at J, leaving 8 bases unmatched. CDR1 is SNHLY and CDR2 is FYNNEI in the germline V gene. The CDR3 consists of 15 residues. CDR3 DNA sequence: TGTGCCAGCAGATCCACGGGGGACAGGAACTATGGCTACACCTTC. Encoded protein: CASRSTGDRNYGYTF. Full variable domain (missing parts from reference TRBV2 and TRBJ1-2): EPEVTQTPSHQVTQMGQEVILRCVPISNHLYFYWYRQILGQKVEFLVSFYNNEISEKSEIFDDQFSVERPDGSNFTLKIRSTKLEDSAMYFCASRSTGDRNYGYTFGSGTRLTVV.

This chain uses TRBV7-9 with TRBJ2-7; tentatively, D is TRBD1 (6 bases). The V end was cut by 2 bases, the J end by 1 base, with 15 bases between. The CDR3 spans 16 residues. Germline values: CDR1 SEHNR, CDR2 FQNEAQ (reference sequence). This CDR3 is CASSLSPTGISYEQYF. The CDR3 region has the DNA TGTGCCAGCAGCTTAAGCCCCACAGGGATTTCCTACGAGCAGTACTTC.

This clone has a handful of counts. The chain uses TRBV7-2 and TRBJ2-7; no clear D. Germline V gene data show CDR1 as SGHTA and CDR2 as FQGNSA. The CDR3 contains 14 residues. V lost 1 base, J lost 2 bases, and 9 bases lay in between. DNA of the CDR3: TGTGCCAGCAGCTTAGAGAAAGGTCCCTACGAGCAGTACTTC. Amino acid sequence: CASSLEKGPYEQYF. Drawing the rest from reference TRBV7-2 and TRBJ2-7, the complete variable domain is GAGVSQSPSNKVTEKGKDVELRCDPISGHTALYWYRQSLGQGLEFLIYFQGNSAPDKSGLPSDRFSAERTGGSVSTLTIQRTQQEDSAVYLCASSLEKGPYEQYFGPGTRLTVT.

This clone was found a few times. The CDR3: CAWRKGGVNTDTQYF. CDR3 coding DNA: TGTGCCTGGAGAAAGGGCGGGGTGAACACAGATACGCAGTATTTT. The chain has TRBV30 and TRBJ2-3; a weak D match, TRBD2 (6 bases). V gave up 3 bases and J gave up 2 bases, with 15 bases separating them. In germline, CDR1 is GTSNPN, CDR2 SVGIG (reference sequence). This CDR3 has 15 amino acids.

The chain joins TRBV5-1 to TRBJ2-5; no definite D call. Germline lookup yields CDR1 SGHRS and CDR2 YFSETQ. V shed 5 bases and J shed 0 bases, with 11 bases lying between them. CDR3 size: 14 residues. In DNA form, the CDR3 reads TGCGCCAGCAGACGCCGCGCAGACCAAGAGACCCAGTACTTC. Protein product: CASRRRADQETQYF. Combining the CDR3 with reference TRBV5-1 and TRBJ2-5 gives the whole variable domain KAGVTQTPRYLIKTRGQQVTLSCSPISGHRSVSWYQQTPGQGLQFLFEYFSETQRNKGNFPGRFSGRQFSNSRSEMNVSTLELGDSALYLCASRRRADQETQYFGPGTRLLVL.

The chain links TRBV6-5 to TRBJ1-1; no reliable D call. Deletions cut 6 bases from V and 1 base from J, with 9 bases between. Germline V CDR1 and CDR2: MNHEY, SVGAGI. The CDR3 loop spans 13 amino acids. The CDR3: CASRNEGNTEAFF. DNA for the CDR3: TGTGCCAGCAGGAACGAGGGGAACACTGAAGCTTTCTTT.

The rearrangement uses TRBV20-1 and TRBJ2-7; 8 nucleotides line up with TRBD2. From germline, CDR1 is DFQATT and CDR2 SNEGSKA (reference sequence). J was trimmed by 9 bases and V by 0 bases; bases with no gene match: 1. This CDR3 region has 11 residues. The CDR3 sequence: CSAREAGGQYF. CDR3 coding DNA: TGCAGTGCTAGAGAGGCGGGAGGGCAGTACTTC.

V usage is TRBV18 and J usage is TRBJ1-1; D might be TRBD1 (5 bases). From germline, CDR1 is KGHSH and CDR2 LQKENI. Between the trimmed V and J ends, which lost 8 bases and 4 bases, there was a span of 14 bases. This CDR3 is 13 amino acids long. The CDR3 loop reads CASAQGRATEAFF. Written as DNA, the CDR3 is TGTGCCAGCGCCCAGGGCAGGGCCACTGAAGCTTTCTTT.

The chain has TRBV28 and TRBJ1-6, with D hard to call. Between the trimmed V and J ends, which lost 6 bases and 7 bases, there was a span of 19 bases. In germline, CDR1 is MDHEN, CDR2 SYDVKM. The CDR3 extends over 16 amino acids. The CDR3 DNA follows: TGTGCCAGCAGCCCTTTCTCCGTCCCAGCAAATTCACCCCTCCACTTT. It codes for CASSPFSVPANSPLHF. The full variable domain, completed using reference TRBV28 and TRBJ1-6, is DVKVTQSSRYLVKRTGEKVFLECVQDMDHENMFWYRQDPGLGLRLIYFSYDVKMKEKGDIPEGYSVSREKKERFSLILESASTNQTSMYLCASSPFSVPANSPLHFGNGTRLTVT.